These T cell receptor beta chains were read from a single sample in a study of T cell responses to AZD1222 COVID-19 vaccine. Profiling relied on immunoSEQ multiplex PCR, and the TCRdb table lists in-frame clones only, not all of them. The sample lists approximately 160,000 clones, 90% occurring once. Material: peripheral blood, obtained on day 0 of AZD1222 vaccination. Every receptor here comes from an adult in good health. CDR3s include the opening cysteine and the closing phenylalanine or tryptophan. The D gene is left open where the match is weak. Not every row has a clone size; where given, it reads once, few, many or a size class.

.,.,TRBV24-1,TRBJ2-2,CATSPSWDTSGELFF,TGTGCCACCAGTCCCTCATGGGATACCTCCGGGGAGCTGTTTTTT
.,.,TRBV28,TRBJ2-5,CASRGAQRSETQYF,TGTGCCAGCAGGGGGGCACAGAGGAGTGAGACCCAGTACTTC
.,.,TRBV28,TRBJ1-1,CASLMNTEAFF,TGTGCCAGCCTCATGAACACTGAAGCTTTCTTT
TRBD1,.,TRBV4-3,TRBJ1-2,CASSHTTGGYGYTF,TGCGCCAGCAGCCATACGACAGGGGGCTATGGCTACACCTTC
TRBD1,.,TRBV27,TRBJ1-2,CASSSPGQGHYGYTF,TGTGCCAGCAGTTCGCCCGGACAGGGGCACTATGGCTACACCTTC
.,few,TRBV9,TRBJ1-5,CASARGASNQPQHF,TGTGCCAGCGCTCGGGGGGCTAGCAATCAGCCCCAGCATTTT
TRBD1,.,TRBV28,TRBJ1-1,CASRISTGPLEAFF,TGTGCCAGCAGAATATCGACAGGGCCCCTTGAAGCTTTCTTT
TRBD2,.,TRBV15,TRBJ2-3,CPTSRPAGGGSDTQYF,TGTCCCACCAGCAGACCCGCGGGGGGGGGATCAGATACGCAGTATTTT
.,.,TRBV10-2,TRBJ1-1,CASSVPGNTEAFF,TGCGCCAGCAGTGTACCAGGGAACACTGAAGCTTTCTTT
TRBD1,few,TRBV10-2,TRBJ1-5,CASSERSGGWINQPQHF,TGCGCCAGCAGTGAAAGGTCAGGGGGCTGGATCAATCAGCCCCAGCATTTT
TRBD2,.,TRBV14,TRBJ2-3,CASSKFSGYGTDTQYF,TGTGCCAGCAGCAAATTTAGCGGGTATGGTACAGATACGCAGTATTTT
.,.,TRBV18,TRBJ2-2,CASSRDQAGELFF,TGTGCCAGCTCACGAGACCAGGCCGGGGAGCTGTTTTTT
.,once,TRBV7-3,TRBJ2-2,CASSPQGRELFF,TGTGCCAGCAGCCCGCAGGGAAGGGAGCTGTTTTTT
TRBD1,.,TRBV7-9,TRBJ1-1,CASSPGQANEAFF,TGTGCCAGCAGCCCGGGACAGGCCAATGAAGCTTTCTTT
TRBD1,.,TRBV5-4,TRBJ1-6,CASRTGGLDSPLHF,TGTGCCAGCAGGACAGGGGGCTTAGATTCACCCCTCCACTTT
.,.,TRBV23-1,TRBJ1-2,CASSQGGPHGYTF,TGCGCCAGCAGTCAAGGGGGCCCCCATGGCTACACCTTC
.,.,TRBV12-3/TRBV12-4,TRBJ2-2,CASSPAAMGELFF,TGTGCCAGCAGTCCCGCAGCAATGGGGGAGCTGTTTTTT
TRBD1,.,TRBV7-9,TRBJ1-2,CASSLPPGQGSYGYTF,TGTGCCAGCAGCCTACCGCCGGGACAGGGGAGCTATGGCTACACCTTC
.,once,TRBV4-1,TRBJ1-2,CASSQDGGFSGYGYTF,TGCGCCAGCAGCCAAGATGGTGGGTTCTCCGGCTATGGCTACACCTTC
TRBD1,.,TRBV3-1/TRBV3-2,TRBJ1-5,CASSRTGAQPQHF,TGTGCCAGCAGCCGGACAGGGGCCCAGCCCCAGCATTTT
.,.,TRBV12-3/TRBV12-4,TRBJ2-5,CASSFGGRETQYF,TGTGCCAGCAGTTTTGGGGGGCGAGAGACCCAGTACTTC
.,.,TRBV30,TRBJ1-1,CAWSVGLLLAEAFF,TGTGCCTGGAGTGTCGGACTGCTTCTAGCTGAAGCTTTCTTT
.,.,TRBV7-7,TRBJ1-4,CASSFGGPNEKLFF,TGTGCTAGCAGCTTCGGGGGGCCTAATGAAAAACTGTTTTTT
.,.,TRBV4-1,TRBJ2-7,CASSQTQEIAVNEQYF,TGCGCCAGCAGCCAAACGCAGGAAATTGCGGTGAACGAGCAGTACTTC
.,.,TRBV6-2/TRBV6-3,TRBJ1-2,CASSYTVAPGYGYTF,TGTGCCAGCAGTTACACCGTTGCCCCAGGCTATGGCTACACCTTC
.,.,TRBV4-3,TRBJ2-7,CASSQDSGVSYEQYF,TGCGCCAGCAGCCAAGATTCGGGGGTTTCCTACGAGCAGTACTTC
.,.,TRBV5-1,TRBJ2-3,CASARGSTDTQYF,TGCGCCAGCGCCCGGGGTAGCACAGATACGCAGTATTTT
.,.,TRBV19,TRBJ1-1,CASSWTGWNTEAFF,TGTGCCAGTAGTTGGACTGGTTGGAACACTGAAGCTTTCTTT
.,.,TRBV19,TRBJ1-1,CASSIPRNTEAFF,TGTGCCAGTAGTATACCCCGGAACACTGAAGCTTTCTTT
TRBD1,.,TRBV5-4,TRBJ2-2,CASSLDPGQGVTGELFF,TGTGCCAGCAGCCTGGATCCGGGACAGGGGGTCACCGGGGAGCTGTTTTTT
.,.,TRBV11-2,TRBJ1-1,CASSSRGAFF,TGTGCCAGCAGCTCTAGGGGGGCTTTCTTT
TRBD2,.,TRBV2,TRBJ2-3,CANPVAGGTDTQYF,TGTGCCAACCCGGTAGCGGGGGGCACAGATACGCAGTATTTT
.,.,TRBV14,TRBJ2-2,CASSPDTGELFF,TGTGCCAGCAGCCCGGACACCGGGGAGCTGTTTTTT
.,.,TRBV28,TRBJ2-5,CASSPAQETQYF,TGTGCCAGCAGTCCCGCCCAAGAGACCCAGTACTTC
.,.,TRBV5-1,TRBJ2-3,CASSPPNTDTQYF,TGCGCCAGCAGCCCTCCTAACACAGATACGCAGTATTTT
.,.,TRBV7-9,TRBJ2-7,CASSLAPGGEQYF,TGTGCCAGCAGCTTAGCTCCTGGAGGAGAGCAGTACTTC
TRBD1,.,TRBV3-1/TRBV3-2,TRBJ1-4,CASSQAAGGRKLFF,TGTGCCAGCAGCCAAGCGGCAGGGGGAAGAAAACTGTTTTTT
.,.,TRBV7-3,TRBJ2-2,CASSLQGDTGELFF,TGTGCCAGCAGCCTACAGGGAGACACCGGGGAGCTGTTTTTT
.,.,TRBV6-1,TRBJ1-2,CASSEGRRGYTF,TGTGCCAGCAGTGAAGGGCGGCGGGGCTACACCTTC